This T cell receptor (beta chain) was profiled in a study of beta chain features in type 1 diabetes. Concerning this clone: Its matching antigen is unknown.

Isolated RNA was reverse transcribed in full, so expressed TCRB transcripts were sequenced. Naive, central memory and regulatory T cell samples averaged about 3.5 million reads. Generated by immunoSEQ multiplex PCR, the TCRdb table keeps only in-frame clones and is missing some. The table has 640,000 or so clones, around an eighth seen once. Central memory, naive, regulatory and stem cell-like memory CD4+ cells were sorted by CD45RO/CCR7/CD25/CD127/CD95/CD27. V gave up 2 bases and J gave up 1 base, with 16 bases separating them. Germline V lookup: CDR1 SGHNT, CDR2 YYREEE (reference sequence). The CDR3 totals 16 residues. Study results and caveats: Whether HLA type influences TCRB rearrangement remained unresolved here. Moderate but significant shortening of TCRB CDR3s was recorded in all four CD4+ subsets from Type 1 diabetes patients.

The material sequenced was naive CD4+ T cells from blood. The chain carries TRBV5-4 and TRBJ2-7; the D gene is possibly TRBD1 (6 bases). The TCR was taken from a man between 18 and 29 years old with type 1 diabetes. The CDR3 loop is CASSFNFGTTSYEQYF. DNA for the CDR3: TGTGCCAGCAGCTTTAATTTCGGGACAACTTCCTACGAGCAGTACTTC.